This T cell receptor (beta chain) was recovered during a study of glioma-infiltrating T cells after dendritic cell vaccination. Concerning this clone itself: The antigen is not known.

Findings and limits, study-wide: Complete blood and tumor specimen sets were limited to few patients.

Stated time point: after dendritic cell vaccination, including at tumor progression/relapse. Here immunoSEQ multiplex PCR was the method, and the copy in TCRdb shows in-frame clones only, minus some. The sample includes 85,000 to 100,000 clones, 85% of them seen just once. The sequence was obtained from a human donor with glioblastoma. The sample in question was blood, obtained after dendritic cell vaccination.

CDR3 loop: CASSLRPGGDGSGNTIYF. The CDR3 DNA follows: TGTGCCAGCAGCCTTAGACCAGGGGGCGACGGCTCTGGAAACACCATATATTTT. The rearrangement uses TRBV7-9 and TRBJ1-3; TRBD1 agrees at 8 bases. The V segment lost 5 bases and the J segment 0 bases; nucleotides outside the gene matches: 12. Germline V gene lookup returns CDR1 SEHNR and CDR2 FQNEAQ (reference sequence). The length of the CDR3 is 18 residues.